Listed below are T cell receptor beta chains from one sample, sequenced in a study of OX40 agonist ivuxolimab in advanced cancers. Assay used: immunoSEQ multiplex PCR; TCRdb lists only in-frame clones, some missing. Among 90,000 or so clones, 91% were seen once, and the ten largest hold roughly 8.4%. The material was CD4+ or CD8+ T cells sorted from blood, obtained in a trial of the OX40 agonist ivuxolimab. All receptors derive from an adult with an advanced solid tumor such as melanoma, head and neck, liver or kidney cancer. Each CDR3 is given with its conserved first and last residue. A D gene is named only where the DNA matches it firmly. Clone size is shown for a subset of rows, as once, few, many or a class of expanded clone.

clone size	D gene	J gene	V gene	CDR3 DNA	CDR3 protein
NA	NA	TRBJ2-2	TRBV28	TGTGCCAGCAGTTTACTAGGGGGTTCGAACACCGGGGAGCTGTTTTTT	CASSLLGGSNTGELFF
once	NA	TRBJ1-1	TRBV6-5	TGTGCCAGCAGTTACTCGGAGGGTTACACTGAAGCTTTCTTT	CASSYSEGYTEAFF
NA	NA	TRBJ1-6	TRBV5-3	TGTGCCAGAAGGAAACGGGGACGGACAAATAATTCACCCCTCCACTTT	CARRKRGRTNNSPLHF
NA	NA	TRBJ1-4	TRBV28	TGTGCCAGCAGTTCCTGGGGGACGGGAGCAACTAATGAAAAACTGTTTTTT	CASSSWGTGATNEKLFF
NA	NA	TRBJ2-3	TRBV9	TGTGCCAGCAGCCCAGGAGGGGAATCAGATACGCAGTATTTT	CASSPGGESDTQYF
NA	TRBD2	TRBJ2-1	TRBV4-3	TGCGCCAGCAGCCAAAGCCCCCCGGTTCTAGCGGGCTTCAATGAGCAGTTCTTC	CASSQSPPVLAGFNEQFF
NA	TRBD2	TRBJ2-1	TRBV11-2	TGTGCCAGCAGCTTAGTAGCGGGGCTTAGCTCCTACAATGAGCAGTTCTTC	CASSLVAGLSSYNEQFF
NA	NA	TRBJ2-1	TRBV5-6	TGTGCCAGCAGCTTGCTGGGGGGCCGGAGTGAGCAGTTCTTC	CASSLLGGRSEQFF
NA	NA	TRBJ2-3	TRBV7-2	TGTGCCAGCAGCTTATACAGGTACGAGGGATTGACAGATACGCAGTATTTT	CASSLYRYEGLTDTQYF
NA	NA	TRBJ1-1	TRBV6-5	TGTGCCAGCAGTTACTACCAGAGAAGCACTGAAGCTTTCTTT	CASSYYQRSTEAFF
NA	TRBD2	TRBJ2-3	TRBV4-3	TGCGCCAGCAGCTTCTCCCCGACTAGCGGGGGTACTAGCACAGATACGCAGTATTTT	CASSFSPTSGGTSTDTQYF
NA	NA	TRBJ1-2	TRBV6-5	TGTGCCAGCAGTTACGGGGGTTGGGGCTACACCTTC	CASSYGGWGYTF
once	TRBD1	TRBJ2-7	TRBV6-5	TGTGCCAGCAGTTACTTGCGACAGGGGACCTACGAGCAGTACTTC	CASSYLRQGTYEQYF
NA	NA	TRBJ1-2	TRBV29-1	TGCAGCGTTGAGTACGGCTACACCTTC	CSVEYGYTF